Below, 8 T cell receptor beta chains from the same sample are listed, as sequenced in a study of shared clonotypes between healthy human individuals. TCRdb's copy holds only in-frame clones and misses some; the assay was immunoSEQ multiplex PCR. The repertoire holds 2,100,000 or so clones, with 95% as singletons. Sequenced sample: naive CD4+ T cells sorted from blood. The subset denotes: CD45RA+ positively selected. The source is a young man in good health.

The chain is built from TRBV6-6 and TRBJ1-6; unclear D gene. This CDR3 has 13 residues. Germline CDR1 is MNHNY and CDR2 is SVGAGI (reference sequence). V was clipped by 2 bases and J by 9 bases, with 8 bases between them. CDR3 coding DNA: TGTGCCAGCAGTTACGTCGCGGGTTCACCCCTCCACTTT. It is translated as CASSYVAGSPLHF.

The sample holds a few counts of this clone. The chain uses TRBV30 and TRBJ2-6; 7 nucleotides match TRBD1. CDR3 size: 21 residues. CDR1 GTSNPN and CDR2 SVGIG come from the germline V gene (reference sequence). The trim removed 5 bases at V and 1 base at J, leaving 23 bases unmatched. The CDR3 nucleotides read TGTGCCTGGGGTTCCGGGACAGTCGACCTGAATGTCTATTCTGGGGCCAACGTCCTGACTTTC. Its translation is CAWGSGTVDLNVYSGANVLTF.

The gene calls are TRBV29-1 and TRBJ2-3; 15 bases fit TRBD2. V gave up 5 bases and J gave up 0 bases; unmatched junction bases: 12. The CDR3 has 19 residues. Germline V lookup: CDR1 SQVTM, CDR2 ANQGSEA. The CDR3 spells CSVIGLAGGPRGSTDTQYF. Written as DNA, the CDR3 is TGCAGCGTTATCGGACTAGCGGGAGGGCCCCGGGGGAGCACAGATACGCAGTATTTT.

This clone was counted a single time. The V and J genes are TRBV4-1 and TRBJ1-1; TRBD1 is a possible D gene (5 bases). Trimming cost V 1 base and J 6 bases, with 12 bases left between them. The CDR3 is 14 residues long. The V gene's germline CDR1 is MGHRA and CDR2 YSYEKL. The CDR3 region is CASSQVAGVAEAFF. The CDR3 region has the DNA TGCGCCAGCAGCCAAGTGGCGGGGGTGGCTGAAGCTTTCTTT.

The gene calls are TRBV30 and TRBJ2-1; the D gene could be TRBD1 or TRBD2 (5 bases each). CDR1 GTSNPN and CDR2 SVGIG come from the germline V gene (reference sequence). The ends were cut back, 0 bases at V and 1 base at J, with 16 bases in the middle. This CDR3 has 17 residues. CDR3 in DNA: TGTGCCTGGAGTGTCGCCCTTGGGGGACGGTCCTACAATGAGCAGTTCTTC. The encoded protein is CAWSVALGGRSYNEQFF.

The genes are TRBV18 and TRBJ1-5; no firm D call. The CDR3 is made up of 16 amino acids. Germline V gene sequence: CDR1 KGHSH, CDR2 LQKENI. V lost 5 bases to trimming and J lost 0 bases, with 14 bases between them. The CDR3: CASSTGLLSSNQPQHF. CDR3 sequence (DNA): TGTGCCAGCTCAACGGGTTTGTTGAGTAGCAATCAGCCCCAGCATTTT. The full variable domain, rest sourced from reference TRBV18 and TRBJ1-5, is NAGVMQNPRHLVRRRGQEARLRCSPMKGHSHVYWYRQLPEEGLKFMVYLQKENIIDESGMPKERFSAEFPKEGPSILRIQQVVRGDSAAYFCASSTGLLSSNQPQHFGDGTRLSIL.

The chain carries TRBV18 and TRBJ2-7; D is possibly TRBD2 (7 bases). The V end lost 3 bases, the J end lost 3 bases, and 15 bases lay between the germline ends. The CDR3 is 15 residues long. Germline V lookup: CDR1 KGHSH, CDR2 LQKENI. CDR3 nucleotides: TGTGCCAGCTCACCGGAGGGGGGGTTTTTCTACGAGCAGTACTTC. Its protein product is CASSPEGGFFYEQYF.

The chain has TRBV28 and TRBJ2-1, with TRBD1 matching over 9 bases. In germline, CDR1 is MDHEN, CDR2 SYDVKM. CDR3 length: 15 amino acids. V gave up 7 bases and J gave up 10 bases; unmatched junction bases: 14. CDR3 amino acids: CASTLAGQGRGEQFF. The CDR3 nucleotides are TGTGCCAGCACCCTGGCGGGACAGGGCAGGGGAGAGCAGTTCTTC.